A single sample is the source of the 29 T cell receptor beta chains below, sequenced in a study of blood T cell repertoires in COVID-19. Generated by immunoSEQ multiplex PCR, the TCRdb table keeps only in-frame clones and is missing some. The profile shows under 250,000 clones, 80% to 90% of them singletons. Material: peripheral blood. The receptor source for this set is a man in his forties with acute or convalescent COVID-19.

CDR3 protein: CASSPLAGRGETQYF. The CDR3 bases are TGTGCCAGCAGTCCGCTAGCGGGGAGGGGAGAGACCCAGTACTTC. This chain joins TRBV6-6 and TRBJ2-5; 9 nucleotides agree with TRBD2. The J segment lost 4 bases and the V segment lost 5 bases, leaving 8 bases of the junction unmatched. The CDR3 is 15 residues long. CDR1 and CDR2 (germline): MNHNY, SVGAGI (reference sequence).

The chain is built from TRBV19 and TRBJ2-1; 9 bases are shared with TRBD1. Per germline, CDR1 LNHDA and CDR2 SQIVND (reference sequence). With V trimmed by 4 bases and J by 7 bases, 11 bases remained unmatched. The CDR3 totals 16 residues. This chain's CDR3 is CASSTQGQGMSNEQFF. The CDR3 DNA reads as TGTGCCAGTAGTACCCAGGGACAGGGAATGTCAAATGAGCAGTTCTTC. Combining the CDR3 with reference TRBV19 and TRBJ2-1 gives the whole variable domain DGGITQSPKYLFRKEGQNVTLSCEQNLNHDAMYWYRQDPGQGLRLIYYSQIVNDFQKGDIAEGYSVSREKKESFPLTVTSAQKNPTAFYLCASSTQGQGMSNEQFFGPGTRLTVL.

The rearrangement uses TRBV6-6 and TRBJ2-7; TRBD1 is a possible D gene (6 bases). Trimming shortened V by 6 bases and J by 0 bases, and 12 bases separated the two germline ends. The V gene's germline CDR1 is MNHNY and CDR2 SVGAGI (reference sequence). This CDR3 spans 14 amino acids. CDR3 nucleotides: TGTGCCAGCAGCACCCGGGACACCTCCTACGAGCAGTACTTC. Its protein is CASSTRDTSYEQYF.

The V call is TRBV5-1, the J call TRBJ2-7, with TRBD2 matching 12 bases. Germline CDR1 reads SGHRS; CDR2 reads YFSETQ. Trimming removed 5 bases from V and 4 bases from J; junction bases left unmatched: 7. CDR3 size: 15 residues. The CDR3 DNA reads as TGCGCCAGCAGACCACTAGCGGGAGGCCTTTACGAGCAGTACTTC. Translation: CASRPLAGGLYEQYF.

The chain employs TRBV5-4 and TRBJ1-2, with D unresolved. This CDR3 is 11 amino acids long. The V end lost 2 bases, the J end lost 8 bases, and 7 bases lay between the germline ends. Germline V lookup: CDR1 SGHNT, CDR2 YYREEE (reference sequence). CDR3 DNA sequence: TGTGCCAGCAGCTTTTCAGGAGGCTACACCTTC. It yields the protein CASSFSGGYTF.

This clone was seen a handful of times. The V gene is TRBV14, the J gene TRBJ2-7; no clear D. The germline V and J ends were trimmed by 4 bases and 0 bases, with 4 bases remaining between them. This CDR3 contains 12 residues. Looked up from germline, CDR1 is SGHDN and CDR2 is FVKESK. CDR3 sequence: CASSPSSYEQYF. The CDR3 DNA reads TGTGCCAGCAGCCCGAGCTCCTACGAGCAGTACTTC.

This chain joins TRBV27 and TRBJ1-5; 11 bases map to TRBD1. V gave up 6 bases and J gave up 9 bases; unmatched junction bases: 7. The CDR3 contains 14 residues. Germline CDR1 is MNHEY and CDR2 is SMNVEV (reference sequence). In nucleotides, the CDR3 is TGTGCCAGCAGCACAGGGACAGGGGGATGGCCCCAGCATTTT. Translation gives CASSTGTGGWPQHF.

The genes are TRBV18 and TRBJ1-1; no clear D. V was cut by 5 bases and J by 1 base, with 23 bases left in between. The CDR3 extends over 18 amino acids. The germline V gene encodes CDR1 KGHSH and CDR2 LQKENI. The CDR3 loop reads CASSFLHSRMAANTEAFF. CDR3 bases: TGTGCCAGCTCATTTCTCCATTCCCGTATGGCGGCGAACACTGAAGCTTTCTTT.

The chain recombines TRBV4-1 with TRBJ1-6; D is perhaps TRBD1 (6 bases). V was pared by 0 bases and J by 7 bases, with 16 bases between. Germline V lookup: CDR1 MGHRA, CDR2 YSYEKL. The CDR3 length is 17 residues. CDR3 region: CASSQEGGPGLNSPLHF. The DNA of the CDR3 is TGCGCCAGCAGCCAAGAGGGGGGCCCGGGACTAAATTCACCCCTCCACTTT.

V gene TRBV6-5 combines with J gene TRBJ2-1, with D maybe TRBD2 (6 bases). This CDR3 contains 14 residues. Germline CDR1 and CDR2: MNHEY and SVGAGI. Deletions cut 6 bases from V and 6 bases from J, with 15 bases between. The CDR3 DNA is TGTGCCAGCAGGCGGGACTCGGGGCTCAATGAGCAGTTCTTC. Translated, it gives CASRRDSGLNEQFF.

The CDR3 DNA sequence: TGTGCCAGCAGCTTGGAGCGCAGTAACTATGGCTACACCTTC. It specifies CASSLERSNYGYTF. The rearrangement uses TRBV5-4 and TRBJ1-2; D gene uncertain. The CDR3 is made up of 14 amino acids. V shed 0 bases and J shed 1 base, with 7 bases lying between them. Germline lookup yields CDR1 SGHNT and CDR2 YYREEE (reference sequence).

The chain uses TRBV6-1 and TRBJ1-2; no definite D call. V lost 0 bases and J 4 bases, leaving 18 bases between the germline ends. The CDR3 sequence is 17 residues long. CDR1 is MNHNS, CDR2 SASEGT, per germline. CDR3 in DNA: TGTGCCAGCAGTGAAGCCCTGACCGCCTCGGGGTCCTATGGCTACACCTTC. Amino acids: CASSEALTASGSYGYTF.

The chain links TRBV19 to TRBJ1-2; 8 nucleotides line up with TRBD1. CDR3 length equals 16 residues. Germline V gene lookup returns CDR1 LNHDA and CDR2 SQIVND (reference sequence). V shed 3 bases, J shed 3 bases, and the junction held 9 bases outside the gene matches. In nucleotides, the CDR3 is TGTGCCAGTAGTATGGGAGGGGACAGGTCGTACTATGGCTACACCTTC. The encoded protein is CASSMGGDRSYYGYTF.

The rearrangement joins TRBV10-3 to TRBJ1-1; no clear D gene. Trimming cost V 0 bases and J 1 base, with 18 bases left between them. The CDR3 sequence is 18 residues long. CDR1 is ENHRY and CDR2 is SYGVKD in the germline V gene. The CDR3 bases are TGTGCCATCAGTGAGTCCGTAGGAGGTGGGATACCGAACACTGAAGCTTTCTTT. Its translation is CAISESVGGGIPNTEAFF.

V and J are TRBV5-1 and TRBJ2-5, with a weak D call TRBD2 (7 bases). The V and J ends lost 5 bases and 5 bases respectively, with 19 bases between them. This CDR3 region has 15 residues. Germline V gene sequence: CDR1 SGHRS, CDR2 YFSETQ. CDR3 residues: CASRPDVGGPETQYF. CDR3 nucleotides: TGCGCCAGCAGACCCGACGTGGGGGGGCCGGAGACCCAGTACTTC.

V gene TRBV18 combines with J gene TRBJ1-3; the D gene is possibly TRBD1 (6 bases). V was shortened by 4 bases and J by 0 bases, with 13 bases between the two germline ends. CDR1 is KGHSH and CDR2 is LQKENI in the germline V gene. The length of the CDR3 is 16 residues. CDR3 protein: CASSLQGTYSGNTIYF. CDR3 bases: TGTGCCAGCTCACTTCAGGGGACCTACTCTGGAAACACCATATATTTT.

This chain uses TRBV7-8 with TRBJ1-1; perhaps TRBD1 as D (5 bases). CDR1 SGHVS and CDR2 FQNEAQ come from the germline V gene. The ends were cut back, 1 base at V and 1 base at J, with 10 bases in the middle. This CDR3 has 15 amino acids. CDR3 in amino acids: CASSLVRQPNTEAFF. DNA for the CDR3: TGTGCCAGCAGCTTAGTTCGACAGCCGAACACTGAAGCTTTCTTT. Supplemented by reference TRBV7-8 and TRBJ1-1, the full variable domain reads GAGVSQSPRYKVAKRGQDVALRCDPISGHVSLFWYQQALGQGPEFLTYFQNEAQLDKSGLPSDRFFAERPEGSVSTLKIQRTQQEDSAVYLCASSLVRQPNTEAFFGQGTRLTVV.

J is TRBJ2-2 and V is TRBV4-2; D gene uncertain. The CDR3 has 16 amino acids. Trimming shortened V by 0 bases and J by 5 bases, and 13 bases separated the two germline ends. Germline V gives CDR1 LGHNA, CDR2 YNFKEQ. Written as DNA, the CDR3 is TGTGCCAGCAGCCAAGATCACCCAGCGCCAACCGGGGAGCTGTTTTTT. Its protein is CASSQDHPAPTGELFF.

This clone was detected ten times or more. The CDR3 region has the DNA TGCGCCAGCAGGTGGGGAGCGGGAGACCCCAATGAGCAGTTCTTC. Protein product: CASRWGAGDPNEQFF. V and J are TRBV5-1 and TRBJ2-1, with 8 bases lining up with TRBD2. The V gene's germline CDR1 is SGHRS and CDR2 YFSETQ. J gave up 6 bases and V 5 bases, and 10 bases lay outside the gene matches. The CDR3 covers 15 residues.

V and J are TRBV4-3 and TRBJ2-1, with 11 nucleotides matching TRBD2. The CDR3 runs to 17 residues. With V trimmed by 3 bases and J by 4 bases, 8 bases remained unmatched. CDR1 is LGHNA, CDR2 YSLEER, per germline. CDR3 in DNA: TGCGCCAGCAGCCAGGGTAGCGGGAGGGGAAAGTACAATGAGCAGTTCTTC. Amino acid sequence: CASSQGSGRGKYNEQFF.

J is TRBJ1-2 and V is TRBV5-6; D not resolved. The CDR3 extends over 13 amino acids. Germline CDR1 reads SGHDT; CDR2 reads YYEEEE. Trimming took off 2 bases at V and 2 bases at J, with 7 bases between the two ends. CDR3 residues: CASSFGQNYGYTF. The DNA of the CDR3 is TGTGCCAGCAGCTTTGGTCAGAACTATGGCTACACCTTC.

The chain couples TRBV6-6 to TRBJ1-5; weak D call: TRBD1 (5 bases). The germline V gene encodes CDR1 MNHNY and CDR2 SVGAGI (reference sequence). V dropped 6 bases and J dropped 0 bases, with 12 bases sitting between them. This CDR3 contains 15 residues. CDR3 nucleotides: TGTGCCAGCAGACCCGGGGGGAGTAGCAATCAGCCCCAGCATTTT. Protein product: CASRPGGSSNQPQHF.

This chain joins TRBV4-3 and TRBJ2-3; 9 positions agree with TRBD2. Trimming removed 3 bases from V and 1 base from J; junction bases left unmatched: 5. The CDR3 has 16 amino acids. CDR1 and CDR2 (germline): LGHNA, YSLEER. The CDR3 DNA is TGCGCCAGCAGCCAGGGAATAGCGGGAGGCACAGATACGCAGTATTTT. This translates into CASSQGIAGGTDTQYF.

The V gene is TRBV7-2, the J gene TRBJ1-1, with D uncertain. The germline V and J ends were trimmed by 1 base and 1 base, with 13 bases remaining between them. Germline V lookup: CDR1 SGHTA, CDR2 FQGNSA. The CDR3 covers 16 residues. The CDR3 coding sequence is TGTGCCAGCAGCTTAGGAATAGGACTGCAGAACACTGAAGCTTTCTTT. It encodes CASSLGIGLQNTEAFF.

This clone was counted a few times. The chain carries TRBV10-2 and TRBJ2-7; the D gene is possibly TRBD1 (6 bases). This CDR3 spans 14 amino acids. The germline V gene encodes CDR1 WSHSY and CDR2 SAAADI. V lost 5 bases to trimming and J lost 3 bases, with 14 bases between them. The CDR3 here is CASSLRQVFYEQYF. CDR3 bases: TGCGCCAGCAGTCTACGACAGGTTTTCTACGAGCAGTACTTC.

The genes are TRBV19 and TRBJ2-1, with 11 bases matching TRBD2. The length of the CDR3 is 15 residues. J lost 2 bases, V lost 8 bases, and 5 bases had no gene match. The germline V gene has CDR1 LNHDA and CDR2 SQIVND (reference sequence). In DNA form, the CDR3 reads TGTGCCAGTGGTAGCGGGGGGGCCGCCTACAATGAGCAGTTCTTC. Protein product: CASGSGGAAYNEQFF.

The chain links TRBV7-2 to TRBJ2-7; 9 bases are a match to TRBD2. Germline V CDR1 and CDR2: SGHTA, FQGNSA. This CDR3 spans 15 amino acids. J lost 2 bases, V lost 8 bases, and 10 bases had no gene match. The CDR3 sequence: CASRRASGDPYEQYF. The DNA of the CDR3 is TGTGCCAGCCGACGGGCTAGCGGGGATCCCTACGAGCAGTACTTC.

The J gene is TRBJ2-5, the V gene TRBV29-1; D perhaps matches TRBD2 (5 bases). The germline gives CDR1 SQVTM, CDR2 ANQGSEA. The V and J ends lost 3 bases and 5 bases respectively, with 10 bases between them. This CDR3 region has 12 residues. The chain's CDR3 is CSVDSEAETQYF. CDR3 coding DNA: TGCAGCGTTGATTCGGAGGCCGAGACCCAGTACTTC.

V and J are TRBV10-1 and TRBJ2-3, with 7 bases identical to TRBD2. V dropped 3 bases and J dropped 2; count of bases not matched to a gene: 11. Germline-derived CDR1 and CDR2 are WNHNN and SYGVQD (reference sequence). The CDR3 has 17 residues. In nucleotides, the CDR3 is TGCGCCAGCAGTGATCCTAGCGACGGACTAGACACAGATACGCAGTATTTT. Residues: CASSDPSDGLDTDTQYF.